Here is one T cell receptor (beta chain) with its context. The data were taken from a study of cytomegalovirus exposure and HLA in healthy donors. Germline CDR1 and CDR2: LNHDA and SQIVND (reference sequence). The CDR3 spans 15 residues. V lost 7 bases and J 3 bases, leaving 15 bases between the germline ends. Amplification used 60 Vbeta primers and 13 Jbeta primers. Repertoires were generated with immunoSEQ multiplex PCR, while TCRdb's copy carries only in-frame clones and drops some. The sample has 200,000 to 250,000 clones; about 83% are singletons. V and J are TRBV19 and TRBJ1-4; TRBD1 is a possible D gene (6 bases). Sequencing used PBMCs. The origin of this receptor is a human donor in good health. CDR3 in DNA: TGTGCCAGTACAGCTCCAGGGGTACCTAATGAAAAACTGTTTTTT. Amino acids: CASTAPGVPNEKLFF.